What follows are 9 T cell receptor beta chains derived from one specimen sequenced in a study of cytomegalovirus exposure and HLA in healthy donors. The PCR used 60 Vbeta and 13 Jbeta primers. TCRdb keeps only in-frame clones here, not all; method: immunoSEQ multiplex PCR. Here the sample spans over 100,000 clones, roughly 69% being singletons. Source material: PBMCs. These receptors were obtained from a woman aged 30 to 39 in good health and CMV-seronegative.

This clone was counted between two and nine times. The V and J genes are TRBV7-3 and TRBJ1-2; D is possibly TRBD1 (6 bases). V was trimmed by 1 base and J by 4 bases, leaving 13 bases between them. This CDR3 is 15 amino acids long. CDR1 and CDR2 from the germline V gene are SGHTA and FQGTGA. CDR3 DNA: TGTGCCAGCAGCTTAATGGCAGGGGAGAGCTATGGCTACACCTTC. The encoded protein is CASSLMAGESYGYTF.

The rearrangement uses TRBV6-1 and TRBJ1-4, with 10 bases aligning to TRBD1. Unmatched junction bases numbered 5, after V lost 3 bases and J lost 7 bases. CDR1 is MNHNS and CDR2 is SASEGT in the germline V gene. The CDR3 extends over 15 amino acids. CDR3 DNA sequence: TGTGCCAGCAGTGATCCCGGGACAGGGGTTGAAAAACTGTTTTTT. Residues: CASSDPGTGVEKLFF.

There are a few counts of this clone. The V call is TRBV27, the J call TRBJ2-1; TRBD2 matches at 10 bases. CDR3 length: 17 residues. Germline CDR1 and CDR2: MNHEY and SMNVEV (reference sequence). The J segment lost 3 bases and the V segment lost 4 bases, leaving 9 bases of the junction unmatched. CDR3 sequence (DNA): TGTGCCAGCAGTTCAACCATAGCGGGAGGACACTACAATGAGCAGTTCTTC. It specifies CASSSTIAGGHYNEQFF.

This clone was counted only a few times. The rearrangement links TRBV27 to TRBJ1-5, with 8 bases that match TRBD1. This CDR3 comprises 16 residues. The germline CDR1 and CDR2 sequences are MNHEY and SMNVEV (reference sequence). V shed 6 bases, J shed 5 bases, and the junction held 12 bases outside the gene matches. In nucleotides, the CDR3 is TGTGCCAGCAGCGCAACAGGGGGGAGGGATGATCAGCCCCAGCATTTT. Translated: CASSATGGRDDQPQHF.

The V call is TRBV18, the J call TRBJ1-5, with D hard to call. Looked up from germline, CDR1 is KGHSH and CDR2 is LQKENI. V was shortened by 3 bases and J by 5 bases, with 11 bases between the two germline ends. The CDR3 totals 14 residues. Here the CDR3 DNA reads TGTGCCAGCTCACCGGGTCACAGCCATCAGCCCCAGCATTTT. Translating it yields CASSPGHSHQPQHF.

DNA of the CDR3: TGTGCCAGCAGCCTAGGACAGGGGGCCGCAGATACGCAGTATTTT. Translated, it gives CASSLGQGAADTQYF. This chain joins TRBV11-3 and TRBJ2-3; 11 positions agree with TRBD1. The CDR3 totals 15 residues. V was clipped by 5 bases and J by 4 bases; unmatched bases: 5. CDR1 is SGHNT, CDR2 YENEEA, per germline.

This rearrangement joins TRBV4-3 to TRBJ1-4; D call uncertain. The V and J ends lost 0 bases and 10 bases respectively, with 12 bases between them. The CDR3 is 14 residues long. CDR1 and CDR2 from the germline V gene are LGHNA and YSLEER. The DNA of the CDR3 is TGCGCCAGCAGCCAAGAGGGAGGGCCTGGAAAACTGTTTTTT. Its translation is CASSQEGGPGKLFF.

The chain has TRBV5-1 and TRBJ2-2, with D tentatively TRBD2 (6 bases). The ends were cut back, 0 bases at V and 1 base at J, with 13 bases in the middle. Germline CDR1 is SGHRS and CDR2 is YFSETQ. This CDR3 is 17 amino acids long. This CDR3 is CASSLVVSGENTGELFF. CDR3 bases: TGCGCCAGCAGCTTGGTGGTATCGGGGGAGAACACCGGGGAGCTGTTTTTT.

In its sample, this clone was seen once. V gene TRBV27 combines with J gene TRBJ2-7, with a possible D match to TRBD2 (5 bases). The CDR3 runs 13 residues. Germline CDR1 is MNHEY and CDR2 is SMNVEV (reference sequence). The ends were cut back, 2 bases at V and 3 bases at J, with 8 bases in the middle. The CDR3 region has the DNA TGTGCCAGCAGTTTAGGTGGGAGCTACGAGCAGTACTTC. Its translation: CASSLGGSYEQYF.